This TCR beta chain comes out of a study of OX40 agonist ivuxolimab in advanced cancers. Turning to the study itself: Ivuxolimab, an agonistic anti-OX40 (CD134) antibody, was given to patients.

CDR1 MNHNS and CDR2 SASEGT come from the germline V gene. The CDR3 has 14 residues. With 1 base removed from V and 4 bases from J, the gap between germline ends came to 9 bases. Assay: immunoSEQ multiplex PCR; the TCRdb copy retains only in-frame clones and omits some. The profile shows over 100,000 clones, approximately 92% of them singletons. The sequences come from CD4+ or CD8+ T cells sorted from blood, collected in a trial of the OX40 agonist ivuxolimab. The clonotype comes from an adult with an advanced solid tumor such as melanoma, head and neck, liver or kidney cancer. The chain links TRBV6-1 to TRBJ2-3; TRBD1 is a possible D gene (6 bases). CDR3 nucleotide sequence: TGTGCCAGCAGTGAAGACAGGGCATCAGATACGCAGTATTTT. Translated: CASSEDRASDTQYF.